These 32 T cell receptor beta chains were sequenced from one sample in a study of T cell responses to AZD1222 COVID-19 vaccine. Libraries were prepared by immunoSEQ multiplex PCR; TCRdb keeps only in-frame clonotypes and omits some of them. The repertoire holds fewer than 65,000 clones, with more than 65% as singletons. The source was peripheral blood, collected on day 0 of AZD1222 vaccination. The receptor set was obtained from an adult in good health.

This clone was seen ten or more times. V gene TRBV7-9 combines with J gene TRBJ2-7, with D unresolved. CDR3 length equals 12 residues. V shed 1 base and J shed 5 bases, with 6 bases lying between them. CDR1 and CDR2 from the germline V gene are SEHNR and FQNEAQ (reference sequence). The CDR3 sequence is CASSLEVHEQYF. The CDR3 DNA follows: TGTGCCAGCAGCTTAGAGGTCCACGAGCAGTACTTC.

The rearrangement joins TRBV14 to TRBJ2-1; possibly TRBD1 or TRBD2 for D (5 bases each). Deletions cut 2 bases from V and 4 bases from J, with 12 bases between. The CDR3 length is 15 residues. From germline, CDR1 is SGHDN and CDR2 FVKESK. The CDR3 DNA sequence: TGTGCCAGCAGCCAATGGGACCTAACTTACAATGAGCAGTTCTTC. Amino acid sequence: CASSQWDLTYNEQFF.

The V gene is TRBV18, the J gene TRBJ2-7, with TRBD2 identical over 7 bases. This CDR3 region has 16 residues. The trim removed 3 bases at V and 4 bases at J, leaving 12 bases unmatched. Per the germline V gene, CDR1 is KGHSH and CDR2 is LQKENI. The chain's CDR3 is CASSPSISGKFYEQYF. The CDR3 DNA follows: TGTGCCAGCTCACCCAGTATAAGCGGGAAATTTTACGAGCAGTACTTC.

The CDR3 here is CASSPEGLSEQYF. The CDR3 DNA reads as TGTGCCAGCTCACCGGAAGGTCTATCCGAGCAGTACTTC. The chain is built from TRBV18 and TRBJ2-7; D ambiguous. The CDR3 extends over 13 amino acids. With 3 bases removed from V and 6 bases from J, the gap between germline ends came to 12 bases. The germline V gene encodes CDR1 KGHSH and CDR2 LQKENI.

This clone was seen only a few times. The chain carries TRBV19 and TRBJ1-1, with D possibly being TRBD1 (6 bases). In germline, CDR1 is LNHDA, CDR2 SQIVND (reference sequence). V was pared by 4 bases and J by 1 base, with 10 bases between. The CDR3 sequence is 14 residues long. CDR3 sequence: CASSRGQGNTEAFF. The CDR3 DNA reads TGTGCCAGTAGTAGGGGGCAGGGGAACACTGAAGCTTTCTTT.

The rearrangement joins TRBV28 to TRBJ1-2; TRBD1 aligns across 7 bases. This CDR3 spans 14 amino acids. CDR1 is MDHEN and CDR2 is SYDVKM in the germline V gene. The trim removed 5 bases at V and 5 bases at J, leaving 8 bases unmatched. CDR3 residues: CASSPQGQRYGYTF. CDR3 coding DNA: TGTGCCAGCAGTCCCCAGGGACAGAGATATGGCTACACCTTC.

The genes are TRBV19 and TRBJ2-1; a weak D match, TRBD2 (5 bases). V was pared by 3 bases and J by 11 bases, with 20 bases between. This CDR3 has 15 residues. Germline V gives CDR1 LNHDA, CDR2 SQIVND (reference sequence). DNA for the CDR3: TGTGCCAGTAGTATCCAAACCGCCCCCTCGGGGAAGCAGTTCTTC. This codes for CASSIQTAPSGKQFF.

This sequence joins TRBV19 and TRBJ1-5; D not certain. The CDR3 loop spans 14 amino acids. Trimming removed 2 bases from V and 1 base from J, with 6 bases in between. CDR1 and CDR2 (germline): LNHDA, SQIVND (reference sequence). This CDR3 is CASSIRGSNQPQHF. CDR3 DNA sequence: TGTGCCAGTAGTATACGCGGGAGCAATCAGCCCCAGCATTTT.

This chain's CDR3 is CASLTGAANTGELFF. CDR3 DNA: TGTGCCAGCCTTACAGGGGCGGCGAACACCGGGGAGCTGTTTTTT. V gene TRBV28 combines with J gene TRBJ2-2, with 7 positions matching TRBD1. J gave up 0 bases and V 8 bases, and 6 bases lay outside the gene matches. CDR1 MDHEN and CDR2 SYDVKM come from the germline V gene. The CDR3 is 15 amino acids.

The chain carries TRBV29-1 and TRBJ2-1; TRBD2 matches 10 bases. The CDR3 has 13 residues. Per germline, CDR1 SQVTM and CDR2 ANQGSEA. Losses at the gene ends were 7 bases for V and 8 bases for J; bases not matched to a gene: 8. CDR3 loop: CSAPGLAFDEQFF. The CDR3, as DNA: TGCAGCGCGCCGGGACTAGCGTTTGATGAGCAGTTCTTC.

This chain joins TRBV5-1 and TRBJ2-2; 7 bases fit TRBD2. This CDR3 contains 17 residues. The germline gives CDR1 SGHRS, CDR2 YFSETQ. J was trimmed by 6 bases and V by 3 bases; bases with no gene match: 14. DNA for the CDR3: TGCGCCAGCAGCTCCCGTTCCGCGGGAGTTTGGGCCGGGGAGCTGTTTTTT. Encoded protein: CASSSRSAGVWAGELFF.

CDR3 DNA: TGTGCCAGCAGTTTACTCGTACCTAGGAATGGAGGCTACACCTTC. It encodes CASSLLVPRNGGYTF. The chain uses TRBV28 and TRBJ1-2; D is unresolved. Trimming took off 2 bases at V and 8 bases at J, with 18 bases between the two ends. The CDR3 is 15 amino acids. Germline V gene sequence: CDR1 MDHEN, CDR2 SYDVKM.

V usage is TRBV27 and J usage is TRBJ2-5; 10 bases map to TRBD1. The germline V gene has CDR1 MNHEY and CDR2 SMNVEV (reference sequence). This CDR3 has 15 residues. Trimming cost V 8 bases and J 3 bases; bases outside gene matches: 9. The CDR3 protein is CASGRQGAEEETQYF. The DNA of the CDR3 is TGTGCCAGCGGACGACAGGGGGCGGAAGAAGAGACCCAGTACTTC.

J is TRBJ1-1 and V is TRBV27; 7 positions agree with TRBD1. Germline CDR1 and CDR2: MNHEY and SMNVEV (reference sequence). The CDR3 runs 13 residues. Trimming took 6 bases from V and 0 from J; bases not matched to a gene: 1. For the CDR3, the DNA is TGTGCCAGCAGGGGGACAGTGAACACTGAAGCTTTCTTT. Its translation: CASRGTVNTEAFF.

V gene TRBV5-1 combines with J gene TRBJ2-1; D remains unclear. The V and J ends lost 1 base and 8 bases respectively, with 16 bases between them. CDR1 and CDR2 from the germline V gene are SGHRS and YFSETQ. CDR3 length: 15 amino acids. The CDR3 loop reads CASSLLALRNDEQFF. The DNA of the CDR3 is TGCGCCAGCAGCTTGCTGGCTCTACGGAACGATGAGCAGTTCTTC. The variable domain in full, completed from reference TRBV5-1 and TRBJ2-1, reads KAGVTQTPRYLIKTRGQQVTLSCSPISGHRSVSWYQQTPGQGLQFLFEYFSETQRNKGNFPGRFSGRQFSNSRSEMNVSTLELGDSALYLCASSLLALRNDEQFFGPGTRLTVL.

The CDR3 DNA follows: TGTGCCAGCAGTGACGTCTCCCGCCGACAGTACGTC. This gives the protein CASSDVSRRQYV. The gene calls are TRBV6-1 and TRBJ2-7; D is unclear. Trimming removed 3 bases from V and 10 bases from J, with 13 bases in between. Germline CDR1 is MNHNS and CDR2 is SASEGT. The CDR3 sequence is 12 residues long.

The chain is built from TRBV27 and TRBJ2-7, with 7 bases aligning to TRBD1. Looked up from germline, CDR1 is MNHEY and CDR2 is SMNVEV (reference sequence). Trimming at V came to 9 bases and at J to 1 base, leaving 9 bases not matched to a gene. The CDR3 length is 14 residues. In nucleotides, the CDR3 is TGTGCCAGTTCACAAGGGACAGCTTCCTACGAGCAGTACTTC. This gives the protein CASSQGTASYEQYF.

The J gene is TRBJ2-1, the V gene TRBV7-9, with D perhaps TRBD2 (6 bases). Per germline, CDR1 SEHNR and CDR2 FQNEAQ (reference sequence). The CDR3 totals 13 residues. Trimming pared 2 bases from V and 10 bases from J, leaving 12 bases between. For the CDR3, the DNA is TGTGCCAGCAGCTTATTGTTAGCGGCCGAGCAGTTCTTC. Its protein is CASSLLLAAEQFF.

The chain recombines TRBV18 with TRBJ2-4; weak D call: TRBD2 (6 bases). Deletions cut 4 bases from V and 5 bases from J, with 18 bases between. CDR3 length: 16 residues. Germline V lookup: CDR1 KGHSH, CDR2 LQKENI. The CDR3 region has the DNA TGTGCCAGCTCACGCGGGACGGGAACCGCCCAAAACATTCAGTACTTC. Amino acids: CASSRGTGTAQNIQYF.

In its sample, this clone was seen a few times. V usage is TRBV2 and J usage is TRBJ2-7; D is possibly TRBD2 (6 bases). V lost 3 bases, J lost 4 bases, and 16 bases lay in between. The CDR3 has 15 amino acids. From germline, CDR1 is SNHLY and CDR2 FYNNEI. CDR3 in DNA: TGTGCCAGCAGTGAGGGGCGGGAAGGTCTTTACGAGCAGTACGTC. Encoded protein: CASSEGREGLYEQYV.

The chain joins TRBV7-2 to TRBJ1-2; weak D call: TRBD1 (5 bases). CDR1 and CDR2 from the germline V gene are SGHTA and FQGNSA. Trimming cost V 3 bases and J 0 bases, with 11 bases left between them. The CDR3 covers 15 residues. The CDR3 loop is CASSFGTVSNYGYTF. In DNA, the CDR3 is TGTGCCAGCAGCTTCGGGACGGTTTCTAACTATGGCTACACCTTC.

The chain links TRBV13 to TRBJ2-1; TRBD2 matches at 12 bases. Germline-derived CDR1 and CDR2 are PRHDT and FYEKMQ (reference sequence). The trim removed 2 bases at V and 6 bases at J, leaving 2 bases unmatched. The CDR3 has 15 amino acids. CDR3 amino acids: CASSLPTSGSNEQFF. The CDR3 DNA reads TGTGCCAGCAGCTTACCGACTAGCGGGAGCAATGAGCAGTTCTTC.

The chain links TRBV19 to TRBJ1-5, with D possibly TRBD1 on 5 matching bases. This CDR3 has 14 residues. Trimming removed 10 bases from V and 0 bases from J, with 13 bases in between. The germline V gene has CDR1 LNHDA and CDR2 SQIVND (reference sequence). The CDR3 DNA reads TGTGCCACATTCGCAGGGCATAGCAATCAGCCCCAGCATTTT. This sequence encodes CATFAGHSNQPQHF.

This chain links TRBV19 with TRBJ1-2, with a weak D call TRBD1 (5 bases). The length of the CDR3 is 15 residues. Germline CDR1 and CDR2: LNHDA and SQIVND (reference sequence). Trimming removed 3 bases from V and 2 bases from J, with 13 bases in between. The chain's CDR3 is CASSIAGRQNYGYTF. CDR3 nucleotide sequence: TGTGCCAGTAGTATCGCAGGGCGGCAAAACTATGGCTACACCTTC.

In this sample, this clone turned up once. CDR3 coding DNA: TGTGCCAGTAAACCTAGCGGGAGCGGAGGTGAGCAGTTCTTC. Translation gives CASKPSGSGGEQFF. The chain joins TRBV19 to TRBJ2-1; 10 bases align to TRBD2. Germline V CDR1 and CDR2: LNHDA, SQIVND (reference sequence). V was clipped by 7 bases and J by 9 bases; unmatched bases: 9. The CDR3 contains 14 residues. Filled out from reference TRBV19 and TRBJ2-1, the complete variable domain reads DGGITQSPKYLFRKEGQNVTLSCEQNLNHDAMYWYRQDPGQGLRLIYYSQIVNDFQKGDIAEGYSVSREKKESFPLTVTSAQKNPTAFYLCASKPSGSGGEQFFGPGTRLTVL.

This clone has a single count. The chain couples TRBV28 to TRBJ1-6; weak D call: TRBD1 (5 bases). V lost 5 bases and J lost 7, with 15 bases in between. The germline CDR1 and CDR2 sequences are MDHEN and SYDVKM. This CDR3 is built from 15 residues. The CDR3 protein is CASSPGLAGNSPLHF. The CDR3 DNA sequence: TGTGCCAGCAGTCCAGGGCTGGCAGGGAATTCACCCCTCCACTTT. The entire variable domain, with the rest obtained from reference TRBV28 and TRBJ1-6, is as follows: DVKVTQSSRYLVKRTGEKVFLECVQDMDHENMFWYRQDPGLGLRLIYFSYDVKMKEKGDIPEGYSVSREKKERFSLILESASTNQTSMYLCASSPGLAGNSPLHFGNGTRLTVT.

V gene TRBV29-1 combines with J gene TRBJ1-5; D unclear. The CDR3 sequence is 15 residues long. Trimming left V 4 bases short and J 2 bases short, with 15 bases between. Germline loops: CDR1 SQVTM, CDR2 ANQGSEA. The DNA for the CDR3 is TGCAGCGTTGCCGAGGGAGGGCACGGCAATCAGCCCCAGCATTTT. This gives the protein CSVAEGGHGNQPQHF. Based on the CDR3 plus reference TRBV29-1 and TRBJ1-5, the full variable domain is SAVISQKPSRDICQRGTSLTIQCQVDSQVTMMFWYRQQPGQSLTLIATANQGSEATYESGFVIDKFPISRPNLTFSTLTVSNMSPEDSSIYLCSVAEGGHGNQPQHFGDGTRLSIL.

V is TRBV28 and J is TRBJ2-7, with a tentative D call TRBD1 (6 bases). The CDR3 runs to 14 residues. V dropped 4 bases and J dropped 2 bases, with 12 bases sitting between them. Germline V gene data show CDR1 as MDHEN and CDR2 as SYDVKM. The CDR3 DNA reads as TGTGCCAGCAGTTCAGGGGTATCTCCCTACGAGCAGTACTTC. Translating gives CASSSGVSPYEQYF.

This clone came up once. The rearrangement joins TRBV6-5 to TRBJ1-4; D possibly corresponds to TRBD1 (5 bases). Germline V gives CDR1 MNHEY, CDR2 SVGAGI. Deletions cut 6 bases from V and 5 bases from J, with 16 bases between. The CDR3 runs 15 residues. For the CDR3, the DNA is TGTGCCAGCAGGTCGGCTGGGGCGTGGAATGAAAAACTGTTTTTT. Amino acid sequence: CASRSAGAWNEKLFF.

This sequence joins TRBV6-5 and TRBJ2-7; D not certain. The CDR3 is 15 amino acids. Germline values: CDR1 MNHEY, CDR2 SVGAGI. V was cut by 0 bases and J by 0 bases, with 9 bases left in between. The CDR3 reads CASSYSRGGSYEQYF. CDR3 coding DNA: TGTGCCAGCAGTTACTCGAGAGGCGGCTCCTACGAGCAGTACTTC.

The chain is built from TRBV2 and TRBJ1-5; TRBD1 might be the D (5 bases). The germline V and J ends were trimmed by 2 bases and 7 bases, with 12 bases remaining between them. This CDR3 is 14 amino acids long. The V gene's germline CDR1 is SNHLY and CDR2 FYNNEI. CDR3 nucleotides: TGTGCCAGCAGTGAACAGGGAGGGAGACAGCCCCAGCATTTT. Amino acids: CASSEQGGRQPQHF.

In DNA, the CDR3 is TGCAGCGTTGAAACTAGCGGGGGGACAGATACGCAGTATTTT. Translation gives CSVETSGGTDTQYF. The gene calls are TRBV29-1 and TRBJ2-3; 12 bases agree with TRBD2. The V gene's germline CDR1 is SQVTM and CDR2 ANQGSEA. This CDR3 has 14 residues. V gave up 2 bases and J gave up 3 bases; unmatched junction bases: 0.